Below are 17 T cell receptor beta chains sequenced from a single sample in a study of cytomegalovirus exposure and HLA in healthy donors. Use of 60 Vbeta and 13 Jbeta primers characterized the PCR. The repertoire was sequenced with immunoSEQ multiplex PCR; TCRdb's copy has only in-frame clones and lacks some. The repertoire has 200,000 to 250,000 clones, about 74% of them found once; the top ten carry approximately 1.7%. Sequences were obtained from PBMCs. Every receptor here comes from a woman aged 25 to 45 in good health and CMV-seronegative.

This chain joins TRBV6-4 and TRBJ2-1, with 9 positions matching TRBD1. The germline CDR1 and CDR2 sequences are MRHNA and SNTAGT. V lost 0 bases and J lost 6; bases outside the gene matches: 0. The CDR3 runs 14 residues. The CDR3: CASSDSTGGNEQFF. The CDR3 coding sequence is TGTGCCAGCAGTGACTCGACAGGGGGCAATGAGCAGTTCTTC.

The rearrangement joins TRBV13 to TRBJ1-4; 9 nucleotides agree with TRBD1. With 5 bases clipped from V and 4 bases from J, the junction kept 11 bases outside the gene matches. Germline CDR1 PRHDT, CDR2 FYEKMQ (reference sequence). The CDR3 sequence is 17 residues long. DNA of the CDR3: TGTGCCAGCAGCGACGGACAGGGGCGAGCCCATAATGAAAAACTGTTTTTT. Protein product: CASSDGQGRAHNEKLFF. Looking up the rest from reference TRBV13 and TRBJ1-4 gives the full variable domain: AAGVIQSPRHLIKEKRETATLKCYPIPRHDTVYWYQQGPGQDPQFLISFYEKMQSDKGSIPDRFSAQQFSDYHSELNMSSLELGDSALYFCASSDGQGRAHNEKLFFGSGTQLSVL.

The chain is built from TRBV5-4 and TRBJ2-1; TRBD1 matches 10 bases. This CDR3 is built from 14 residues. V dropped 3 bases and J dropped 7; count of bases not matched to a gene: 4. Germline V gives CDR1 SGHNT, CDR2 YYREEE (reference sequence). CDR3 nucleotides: TGTGCCAGCAGCTCTGGACAGGGGGAGAATGAGCAGTTCTTC. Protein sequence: CASSSGQGENEQFF.

This CDR3 is CASSSSLQETQYF. The DNA for the CDR3 is TGTGCCAGCAGCTCTAGCTTACAAGAGACCCAGTACTTC. The rearrangement links TRBV28 to TRBJ2-5, with a tentative D call TRBD2 (5 bases). CDR3 length: 13 residues. V dropped 6 bases and J dropped 2 bases, with 10 bases sitting between them. Germline assignment: CDR1 MDHEN and CDR2 SYDVKM. Complete variable domain (other parts from reference TRBV28 and TRBJ2-5): DVKVTQSSRYLVKRTGEKVFLECVQDMDHENMFWYRQDPGLGLRLIYFSYDVKMKEKGDIPEGYSVSREKKERFSLILESASTNQTSMYLCASSSSLQETQYFGPGTRLLVL.

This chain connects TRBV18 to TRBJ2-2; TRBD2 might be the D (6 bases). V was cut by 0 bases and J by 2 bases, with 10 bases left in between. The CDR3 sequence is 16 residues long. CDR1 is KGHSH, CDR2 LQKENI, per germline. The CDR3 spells CASSPPRGLNTGELFF. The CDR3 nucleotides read TGTGCCAGCTCACCACCGCGGGGACTTAACACCGGGGAGCTGTTTTTT.

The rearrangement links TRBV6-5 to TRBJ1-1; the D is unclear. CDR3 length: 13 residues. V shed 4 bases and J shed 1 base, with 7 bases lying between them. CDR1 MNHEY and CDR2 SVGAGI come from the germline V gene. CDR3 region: CASSFSGNTEAFF. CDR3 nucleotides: TGTGCCAGCAGTTTTTCCGGGAACACTGAAGCTTTCTTT.

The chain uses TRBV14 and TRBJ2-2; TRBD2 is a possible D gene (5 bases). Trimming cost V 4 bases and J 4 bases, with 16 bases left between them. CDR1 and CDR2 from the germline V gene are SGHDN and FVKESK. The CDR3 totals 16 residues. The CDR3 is CASSLNTGSTTGELFF. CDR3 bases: TGTGCCAGCAGCCTTAACACGGGGAGCACCACCGGGGAGCTGTTTTTT.

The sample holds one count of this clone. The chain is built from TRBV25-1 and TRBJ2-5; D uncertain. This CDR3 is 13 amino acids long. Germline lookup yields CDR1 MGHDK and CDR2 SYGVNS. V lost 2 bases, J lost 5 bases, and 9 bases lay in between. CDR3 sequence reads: CASSELIRETQYF. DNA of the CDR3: TGTGCCAGCAGTGAACTCATCCGGGAGACCCAGTACTTC.

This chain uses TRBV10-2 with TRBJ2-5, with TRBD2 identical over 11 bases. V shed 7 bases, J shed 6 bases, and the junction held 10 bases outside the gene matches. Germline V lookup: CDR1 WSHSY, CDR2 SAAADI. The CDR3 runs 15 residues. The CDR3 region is CASMSSGGLGKTQYF. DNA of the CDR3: TGCGCCAGCATGTCTAGCGGGGGGCTCGGAAAGACCCAGTACTTC.

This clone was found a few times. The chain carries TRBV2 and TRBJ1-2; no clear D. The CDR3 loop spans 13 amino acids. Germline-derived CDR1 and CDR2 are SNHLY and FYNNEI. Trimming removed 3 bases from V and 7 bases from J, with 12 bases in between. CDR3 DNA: TGTGCCAGCAGTGAGGTGGGTGGAGGTGGCTACACCTTC. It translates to CASSEVGGGGYTF.

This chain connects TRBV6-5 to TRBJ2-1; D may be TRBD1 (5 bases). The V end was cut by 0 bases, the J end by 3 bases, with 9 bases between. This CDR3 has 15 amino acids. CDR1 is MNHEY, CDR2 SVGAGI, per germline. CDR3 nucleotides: TGTGCCAGCAGTTACTCGATGCAGGGCTACAATGAGCAGTTCTTC. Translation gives CASSYSMQGYNEQFF.

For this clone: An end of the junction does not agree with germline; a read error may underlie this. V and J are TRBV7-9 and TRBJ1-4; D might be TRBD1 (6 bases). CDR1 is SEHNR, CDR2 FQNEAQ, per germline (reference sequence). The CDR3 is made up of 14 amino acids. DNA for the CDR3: TGTTCCAGCAGCTCCGACAGGTTCTATGAAAAACTGTTTTTT. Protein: CSSSSDRFYEKLFF.

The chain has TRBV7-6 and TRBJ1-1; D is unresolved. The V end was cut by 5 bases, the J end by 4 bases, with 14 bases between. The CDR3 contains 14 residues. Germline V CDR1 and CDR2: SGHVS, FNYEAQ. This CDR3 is CASSLGRAATEAFF. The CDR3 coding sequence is TGTGCCAGCAGCCTCGGGAGGGCCGCCACTGAAGCTTTCTTT.

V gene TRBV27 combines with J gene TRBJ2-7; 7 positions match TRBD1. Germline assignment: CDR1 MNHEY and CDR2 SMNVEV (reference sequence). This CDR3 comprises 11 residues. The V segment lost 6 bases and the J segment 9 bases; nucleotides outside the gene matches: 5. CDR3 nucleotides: TGTGCCAGCAGGACAGGGTTTGTGCAGTACTTC. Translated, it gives CASRTGFVQYF.

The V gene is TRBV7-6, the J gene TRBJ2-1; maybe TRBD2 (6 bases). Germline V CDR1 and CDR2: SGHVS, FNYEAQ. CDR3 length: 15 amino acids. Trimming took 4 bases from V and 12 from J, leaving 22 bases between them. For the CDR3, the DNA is TGTGCCAGCAGCTCCTTTCCAAGAACCCGGGAGACGCAGTTCTTC. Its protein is CASSSFPRTRETQFF.

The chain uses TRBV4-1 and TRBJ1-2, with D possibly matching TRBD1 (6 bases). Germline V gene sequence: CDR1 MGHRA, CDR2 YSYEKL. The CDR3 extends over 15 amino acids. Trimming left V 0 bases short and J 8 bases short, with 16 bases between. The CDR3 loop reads CASSQDGGGIGGYTF. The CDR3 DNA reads TGCGCCAGCAGCCAAGATGGTGGGGGCATCGGGGGCTACACCTTC.

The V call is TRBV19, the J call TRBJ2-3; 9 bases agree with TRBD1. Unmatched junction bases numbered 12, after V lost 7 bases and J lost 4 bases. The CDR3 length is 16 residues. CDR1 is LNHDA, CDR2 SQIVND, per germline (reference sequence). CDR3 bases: TGTGCCAGTAAGGACAGGGGACGGGAGTTCGCAGATACGCAGTATTTT. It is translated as CASKDRGREFADTQYF.